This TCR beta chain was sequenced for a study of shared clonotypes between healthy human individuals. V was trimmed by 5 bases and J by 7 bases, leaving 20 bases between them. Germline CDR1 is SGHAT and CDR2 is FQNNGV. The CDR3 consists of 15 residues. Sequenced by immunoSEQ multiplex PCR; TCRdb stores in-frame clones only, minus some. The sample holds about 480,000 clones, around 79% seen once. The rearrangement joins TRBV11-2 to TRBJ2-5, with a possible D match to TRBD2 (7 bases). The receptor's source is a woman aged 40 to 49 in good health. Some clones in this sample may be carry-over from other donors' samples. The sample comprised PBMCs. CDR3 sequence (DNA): TGTGCCAGCAGCCCTTCCCACCGAGGGGGGGGGACCCAGTACTTC. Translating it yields CASSPSHRGGGTQYF.